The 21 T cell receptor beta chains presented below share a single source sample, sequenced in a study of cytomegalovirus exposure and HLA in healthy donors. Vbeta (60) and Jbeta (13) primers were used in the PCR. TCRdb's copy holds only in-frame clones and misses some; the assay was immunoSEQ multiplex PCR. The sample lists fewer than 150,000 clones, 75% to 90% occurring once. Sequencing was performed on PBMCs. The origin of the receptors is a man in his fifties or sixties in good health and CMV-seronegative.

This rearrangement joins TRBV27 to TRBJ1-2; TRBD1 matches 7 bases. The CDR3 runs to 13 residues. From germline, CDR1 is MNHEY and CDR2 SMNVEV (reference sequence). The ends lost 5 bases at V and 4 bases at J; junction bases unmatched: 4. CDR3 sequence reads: CASSDRVFYGYTF. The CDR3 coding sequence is TGTGCCAGCAGTGACAGGGTGTTCTATGGCTACACCTTC.

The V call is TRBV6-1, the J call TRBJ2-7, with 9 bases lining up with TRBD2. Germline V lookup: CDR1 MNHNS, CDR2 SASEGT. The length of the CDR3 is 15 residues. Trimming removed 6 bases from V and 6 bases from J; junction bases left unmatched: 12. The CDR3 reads CASRSRAGGPSEQYF. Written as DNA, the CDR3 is TGTGCCAGCAGGAGCCGCGCGGGAGGGCCGAGCGAGCAGTACTTC.

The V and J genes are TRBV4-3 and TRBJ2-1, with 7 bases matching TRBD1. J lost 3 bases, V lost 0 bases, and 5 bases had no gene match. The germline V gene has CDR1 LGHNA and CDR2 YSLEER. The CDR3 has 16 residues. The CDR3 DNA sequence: TGCGCCAGCAGCCAAGATTGGGGACAGCTCTACAATGAGCAGTTCTTC. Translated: CASSQDWGQLYNEQFF.

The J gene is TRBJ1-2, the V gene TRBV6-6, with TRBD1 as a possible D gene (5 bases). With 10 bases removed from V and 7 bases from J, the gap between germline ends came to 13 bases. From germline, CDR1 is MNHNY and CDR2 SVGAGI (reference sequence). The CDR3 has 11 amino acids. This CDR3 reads CATLSGGGYTF. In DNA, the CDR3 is TGTGCCACTCTCAGCGGGGGTGGCTACACCTTC.

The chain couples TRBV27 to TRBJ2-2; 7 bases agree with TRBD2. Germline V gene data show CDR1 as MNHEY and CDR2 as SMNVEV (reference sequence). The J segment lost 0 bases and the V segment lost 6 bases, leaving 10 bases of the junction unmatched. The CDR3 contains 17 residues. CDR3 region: CASSLIQRGTNTGELFF. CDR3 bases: TGTGCCAGCAGCTTAATCCAGCGGGGCACGAACACCGGGGAGCTGTTTTTT.

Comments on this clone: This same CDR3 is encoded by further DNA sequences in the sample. As DNA, the CDR3 is TGTGCTAGTGCTCCTCTCGCAGACGGGTCCTATAATTCACCCCTCCACTTT. It translates to CASAPLADGSYNSPLHF. The chain links TRBV12-5 to TRBJ1-6; D uncertain. The CDR3 spans 17 residues. Trimming stripped 7 bases from V and 1 base from J, with 17 bases between. Germline CDR1 LGHNT, CDR2 FRNRAP. Based on the CDR3 plus reference TRBV12-5 and TRBJ1-6, the full variable domain is DARVTQTPRHKVTEMGQEVTMRCQPILGHNTVFWYRQTMMQGLELLAYFRNRAPLDDSGMPKDRFSAEMPDATLATLKIQPSEPRDSAVYFCASAPLADGSYNSPLHFGNGTRLTVT.

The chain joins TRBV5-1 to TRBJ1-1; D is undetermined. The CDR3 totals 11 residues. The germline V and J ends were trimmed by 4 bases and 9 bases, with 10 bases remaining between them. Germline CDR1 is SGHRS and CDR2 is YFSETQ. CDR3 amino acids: CASSTGVKAFF. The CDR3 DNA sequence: TGCGCCAGCAGCACCGGTGTCAAAGCTTTCTTT.

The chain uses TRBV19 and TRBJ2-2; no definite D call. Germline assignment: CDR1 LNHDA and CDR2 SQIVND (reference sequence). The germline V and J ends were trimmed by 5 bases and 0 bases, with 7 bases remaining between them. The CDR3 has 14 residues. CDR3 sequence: CASSSDTNTGELFF. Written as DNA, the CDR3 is TGTGCCAGTAGTTCAGACACGAACACCGGGGAGCTGTTTTTT.

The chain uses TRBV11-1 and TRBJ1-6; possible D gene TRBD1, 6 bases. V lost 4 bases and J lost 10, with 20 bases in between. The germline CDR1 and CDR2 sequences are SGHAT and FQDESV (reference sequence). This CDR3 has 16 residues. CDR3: CASSSGAGFAASPLHF. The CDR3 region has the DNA TGTGCCAGCAGCTCAGGGGCAGGGTTTGCTGCGTCACCCCTCCACTTT.

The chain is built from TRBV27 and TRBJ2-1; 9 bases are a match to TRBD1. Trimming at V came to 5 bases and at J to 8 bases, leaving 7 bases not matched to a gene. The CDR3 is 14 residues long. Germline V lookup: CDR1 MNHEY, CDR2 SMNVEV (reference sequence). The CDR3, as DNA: TGTGCCAGCAGTCGGGGACAGGGATGGGATGAGCAGTTCTTC. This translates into CASSRGQGWDEQFF.

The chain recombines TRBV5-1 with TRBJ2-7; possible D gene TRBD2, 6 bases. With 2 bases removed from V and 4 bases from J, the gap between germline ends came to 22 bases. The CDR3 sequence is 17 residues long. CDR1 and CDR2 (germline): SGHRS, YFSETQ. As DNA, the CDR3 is TGCGCCAGCAGCTTTCTCTCGGACTACCAACAATTATACGAGCAGTACTTC. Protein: CASSFLSDYQQLYEQYF.

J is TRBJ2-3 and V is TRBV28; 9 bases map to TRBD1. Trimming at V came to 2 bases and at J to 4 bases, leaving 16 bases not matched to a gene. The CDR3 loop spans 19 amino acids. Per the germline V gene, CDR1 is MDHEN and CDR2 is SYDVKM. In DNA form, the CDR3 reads TGTGCCAGCAGTTTACCGGGTTACCGGGACAGGGTATCTGCAGATACGCAGTATTTT. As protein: CASSLPGYRDRVSADTQYF.

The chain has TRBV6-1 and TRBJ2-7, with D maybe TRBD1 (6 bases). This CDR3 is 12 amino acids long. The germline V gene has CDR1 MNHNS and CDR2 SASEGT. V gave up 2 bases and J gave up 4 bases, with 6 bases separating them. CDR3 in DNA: TGTGCCAGCAGTGAACAGGGGTACGAGCAGTACTTC. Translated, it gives CASSEQGYEQYF.

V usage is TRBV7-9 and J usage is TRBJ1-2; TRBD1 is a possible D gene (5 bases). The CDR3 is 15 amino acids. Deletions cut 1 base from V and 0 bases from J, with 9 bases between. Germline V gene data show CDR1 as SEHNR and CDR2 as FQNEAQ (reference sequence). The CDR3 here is CASSLGGGSNYGYTF. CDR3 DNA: TGTGCCAGCAGCTTAGGTGGGGGGTCTAACTATGGCTACACCTTC.

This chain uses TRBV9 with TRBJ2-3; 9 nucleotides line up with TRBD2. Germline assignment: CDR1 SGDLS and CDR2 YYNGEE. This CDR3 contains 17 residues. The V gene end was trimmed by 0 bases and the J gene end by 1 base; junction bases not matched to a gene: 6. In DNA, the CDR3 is TGTGCCAGCAGCGTAGAGGGCGGGGGGGCCCGCACAGATACGCAGTATTTT. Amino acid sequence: CASSVEGGGARTDTQYF. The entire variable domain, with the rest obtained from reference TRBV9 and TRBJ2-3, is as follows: DSGVTQTPKHLITATGQRVTLRCSPRSGDLSVYWYQQSLDQGLQFLIQYYNGEERAKGNILERFSAQQFPDLHSELNLSSLELGDSALYFCASSVEGGGARTDTQYFGPGTRLTVL.

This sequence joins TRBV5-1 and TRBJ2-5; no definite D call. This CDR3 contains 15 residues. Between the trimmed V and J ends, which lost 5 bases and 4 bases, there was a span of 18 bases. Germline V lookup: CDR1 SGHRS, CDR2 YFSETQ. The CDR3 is CASSSGVKSGETQYF. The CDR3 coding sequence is TGCGCCAGCAGTTCGGGTGTAAAGTCCGGAGAGACCCAGTACTTC.

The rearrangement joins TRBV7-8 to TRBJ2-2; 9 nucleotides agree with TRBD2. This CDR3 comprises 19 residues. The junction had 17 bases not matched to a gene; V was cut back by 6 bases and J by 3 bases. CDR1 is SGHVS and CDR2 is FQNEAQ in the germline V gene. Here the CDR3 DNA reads TGTGCCAGCAGACCACGGGGTGATAGCGGGAGTTTAGACACCGGGGAGCTGTTTTTT. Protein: CASRPRGDSGSLDTGELFF.

CDR3 bases: TGCGCCAGTCGTCCAGGCTTCGACACTGAAGCTTTCTTT. Its protein is CASRPGFDTEAFF. V is TRBV5-1 and J is TRBJ1-1; D unclear. The CDR3 sequence is 13 residues long. Germline CDR1 SGHRS, CDR2 YFSETQ. Trimming left V 8 bases short and J 3 bases short, with 14 bases between.

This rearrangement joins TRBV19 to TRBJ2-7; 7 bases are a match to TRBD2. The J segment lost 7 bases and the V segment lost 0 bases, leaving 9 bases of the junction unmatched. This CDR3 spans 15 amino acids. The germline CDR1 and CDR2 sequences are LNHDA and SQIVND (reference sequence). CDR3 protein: CASSIDLRTRGEQYF. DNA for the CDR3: TGTGCCAGTAGTATAGATCTCAGGACTAGAGGTGAGCAGTACTTC.

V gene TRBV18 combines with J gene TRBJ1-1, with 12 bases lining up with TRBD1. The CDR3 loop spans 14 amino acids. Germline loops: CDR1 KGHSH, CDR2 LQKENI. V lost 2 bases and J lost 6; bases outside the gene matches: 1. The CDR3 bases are TGTGCCAGCTCACCAGGGACAGGGGGCTCTGAAGCTTTCTTT. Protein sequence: CASSPGTGGSEAFF.

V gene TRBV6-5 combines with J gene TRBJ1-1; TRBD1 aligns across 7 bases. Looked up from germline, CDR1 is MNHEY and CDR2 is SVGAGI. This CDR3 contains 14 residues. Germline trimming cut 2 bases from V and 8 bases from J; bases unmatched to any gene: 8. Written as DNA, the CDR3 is TGTGCCAGCAGTTACGGGACAGAGAGACTGGAAGCTTTCTTT. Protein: CASSYGTERLEAFF.